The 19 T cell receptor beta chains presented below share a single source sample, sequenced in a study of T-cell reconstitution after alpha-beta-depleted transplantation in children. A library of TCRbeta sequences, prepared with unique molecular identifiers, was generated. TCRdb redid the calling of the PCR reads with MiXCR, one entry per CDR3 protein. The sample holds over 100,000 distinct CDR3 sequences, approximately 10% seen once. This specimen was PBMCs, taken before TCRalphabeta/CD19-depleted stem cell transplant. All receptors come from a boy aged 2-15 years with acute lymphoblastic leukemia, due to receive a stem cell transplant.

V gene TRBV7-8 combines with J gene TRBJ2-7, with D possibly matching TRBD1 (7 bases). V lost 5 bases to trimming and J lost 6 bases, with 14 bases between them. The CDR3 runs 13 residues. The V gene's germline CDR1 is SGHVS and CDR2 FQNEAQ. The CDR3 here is CASSAQGGPEQYF. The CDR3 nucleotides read TGTGCCAGCAGCGCCCAGGGGGGACCCGAGCAGTACTTC.

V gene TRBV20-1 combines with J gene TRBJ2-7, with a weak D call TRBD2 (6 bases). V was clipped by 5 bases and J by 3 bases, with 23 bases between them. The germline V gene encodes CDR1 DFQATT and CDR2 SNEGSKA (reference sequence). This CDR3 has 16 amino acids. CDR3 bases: TGCAGTGCTTTTCCACCGACTTCGGGACTCATCTACGAGCAGTACTTC. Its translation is CSAFPPTSGLIYEQYF.

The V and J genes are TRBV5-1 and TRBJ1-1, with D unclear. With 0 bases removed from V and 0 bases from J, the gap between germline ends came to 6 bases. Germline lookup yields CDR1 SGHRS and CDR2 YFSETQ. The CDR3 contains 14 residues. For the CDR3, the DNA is TGCGCCAGCAGCTTGGGTGACATGAACACTGAAGCTTTCTTT. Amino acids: CASSLGDMNTEAFF. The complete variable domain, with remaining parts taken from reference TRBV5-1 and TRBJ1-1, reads KAGVTQTPRYLIKTRGQQVTLSCSPISGHRSVSWYQQTPGQGLQFLFEYFSETQRNKGNFPGRFSGRQFSNSRSEMNVSTLELGDSALYLCASSLGDMNTEAFFGQGTRLTVV.

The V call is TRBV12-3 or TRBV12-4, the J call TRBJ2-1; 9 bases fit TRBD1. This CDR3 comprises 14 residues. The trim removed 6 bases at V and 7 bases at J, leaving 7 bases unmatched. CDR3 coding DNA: TGTGCCAGCAGGAATCAACAGGGGGCGAATGAGCAGTTCTTC. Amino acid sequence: CASRNQQGANEQFF.

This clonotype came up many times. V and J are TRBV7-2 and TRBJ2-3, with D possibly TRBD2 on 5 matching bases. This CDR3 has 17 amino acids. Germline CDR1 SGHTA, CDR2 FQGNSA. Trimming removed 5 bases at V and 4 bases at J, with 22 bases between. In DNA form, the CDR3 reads TGTGCCAGCAGCCGTCGTTGGGTGGGAGAGGGAGCAGATACGCAGTATTTT. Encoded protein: CASSRRWVGEGADTQYF. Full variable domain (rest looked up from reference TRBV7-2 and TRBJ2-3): GAGVSQSPSNKVTEKGKDVELRCDPISGHTALYWYRQSLGQGLEFLIYFQGNSAPDKSGLPSDRFSAERTGGSVSTLTIQRTQQEDSAVYLCASSRRWVGEGADTQYFGPGTRLTVL.

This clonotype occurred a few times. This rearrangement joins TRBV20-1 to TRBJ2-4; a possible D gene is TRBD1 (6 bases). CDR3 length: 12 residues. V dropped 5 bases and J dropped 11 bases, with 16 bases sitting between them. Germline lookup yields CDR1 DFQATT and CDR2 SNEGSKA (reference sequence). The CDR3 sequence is CSAGFLRGFQYF. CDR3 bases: TGCAGTGCTGGATTCTTGAGGGGGTTTCAGTACTTC.

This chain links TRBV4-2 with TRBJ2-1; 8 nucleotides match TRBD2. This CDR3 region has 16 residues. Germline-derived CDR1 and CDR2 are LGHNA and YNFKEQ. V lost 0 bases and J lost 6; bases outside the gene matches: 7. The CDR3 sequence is CASSQDGPAGVNEQFF. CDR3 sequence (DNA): TGTGCCAGCAGCCAAGATGGGCCAGCGGGGGTCAATGAGCAGTTCTTC.

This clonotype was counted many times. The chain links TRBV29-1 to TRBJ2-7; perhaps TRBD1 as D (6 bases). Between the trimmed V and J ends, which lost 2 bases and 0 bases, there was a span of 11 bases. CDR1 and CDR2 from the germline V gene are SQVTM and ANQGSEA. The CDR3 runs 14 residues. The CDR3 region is CSVEILDSSYEQYF. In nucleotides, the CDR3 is TGCAGCGTTGAAATACTGGACAGCTCCTACGAGCAGTACTTC.

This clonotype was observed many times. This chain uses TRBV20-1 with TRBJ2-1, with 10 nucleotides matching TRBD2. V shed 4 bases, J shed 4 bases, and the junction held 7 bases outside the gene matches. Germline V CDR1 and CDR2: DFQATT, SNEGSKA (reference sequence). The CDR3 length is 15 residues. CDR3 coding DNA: TGCAGTGCTATCCCTAGCGGGAGAGATTACAATGAGCAGTTCTTC. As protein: CSAIPSGRDYNEQFF.

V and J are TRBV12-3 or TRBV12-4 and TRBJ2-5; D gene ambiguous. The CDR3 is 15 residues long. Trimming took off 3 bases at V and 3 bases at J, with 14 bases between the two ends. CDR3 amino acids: CASSFLAASKETQYF. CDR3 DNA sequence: TGTGCCAGCAGTTTCCTCGCGGCAAGCAAAGAGACCCAGTACTTC.

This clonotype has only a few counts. CDR3 sequence (DNA): TGCAGTGCCTATGTGCGCGACAGGGCCCAAGAGACCCAGTACTTC. It is translated as CSAYVRDRAQETQYF. The rearrangement uses TRBV20-1 and TRBJ2-5; 7 positions match TRBD1. Per germline, CDR1 DFQATT and CDR2 SNEGSKA (reference sequence). Trimming took 6 bases from V and 1 from J; bases not matched to a gene: 11. The CDR3 length is 15 residues.

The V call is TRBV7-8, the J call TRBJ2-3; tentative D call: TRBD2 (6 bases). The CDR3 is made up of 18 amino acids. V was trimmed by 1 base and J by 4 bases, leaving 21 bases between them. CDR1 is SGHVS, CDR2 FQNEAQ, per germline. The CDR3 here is CASSLGFSRGLKSDTQYF. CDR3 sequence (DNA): TGTGCCAGCAGCTTAGGGTTCTCGCGGGGCCTAAAGTCAGATACGCAGTATTTT.

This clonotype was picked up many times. CDR3 in amino acids: CASSSWTSENEQYF. The CDR3 nucleotides are TGTGCCAGCAGCTCTTGGACTAGCGAAAACGAGCAGTACTTC. The J gene is TRBJ2-7, the V gene TRBV7-9; 9 nucleotides align to TRBD2. Germline values: CDR1 SEHNR, CDR2 FQNEAQ (reference sequence). The CDR3 extends over 14 amino acids. With V trimmed by 4 bases and J by 5 bases, 6 bases remained unmatched.

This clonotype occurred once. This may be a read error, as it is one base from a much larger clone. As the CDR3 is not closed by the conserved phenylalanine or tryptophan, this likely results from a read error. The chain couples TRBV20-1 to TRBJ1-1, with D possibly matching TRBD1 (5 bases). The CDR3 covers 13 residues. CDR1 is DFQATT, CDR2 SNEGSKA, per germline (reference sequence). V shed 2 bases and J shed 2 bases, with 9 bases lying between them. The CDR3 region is CSARPQGNTEAFS. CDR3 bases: TGCAGTGCTAGACCCCAGGGAAACACTGAAGCTTTCTCT.

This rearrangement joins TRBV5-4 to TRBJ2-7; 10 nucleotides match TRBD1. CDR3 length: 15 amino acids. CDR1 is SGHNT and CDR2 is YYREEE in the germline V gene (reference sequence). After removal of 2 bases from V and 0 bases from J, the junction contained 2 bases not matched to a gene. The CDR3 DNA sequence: TGTGCCAGCAGCTTAGGGACAGGGGTCTCCTACGAGCAGTACTTC. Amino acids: CASSLGTGVSYEQYF.

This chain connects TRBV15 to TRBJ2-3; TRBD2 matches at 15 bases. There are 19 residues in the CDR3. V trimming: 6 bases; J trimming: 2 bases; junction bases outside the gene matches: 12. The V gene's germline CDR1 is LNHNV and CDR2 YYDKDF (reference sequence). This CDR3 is CATSRLSGTSGRLTDTQYF. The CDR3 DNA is TGTGCCACCAGTCGCCTATCCGGGACTAGCGGGAGGCTCACAGATACGCAGTATTTT. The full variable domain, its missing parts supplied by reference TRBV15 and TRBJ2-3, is DAMVIQNPRYQVTQFGKPVTLSCSQTLNHNVMYWYQQKSSQAPKLLFHYYDKDFNNEADTPDNFQSRRPNTSFCFLDIRSPGLGDTAMYLCATSRLSGTSGRLTDTQYFGPGTRLTVL.

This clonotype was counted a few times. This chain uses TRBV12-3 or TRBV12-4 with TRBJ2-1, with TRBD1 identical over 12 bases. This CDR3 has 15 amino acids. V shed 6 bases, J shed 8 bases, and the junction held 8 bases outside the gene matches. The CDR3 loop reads CASSLGQGARHEQFF. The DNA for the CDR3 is TGTGCCAGCAGCCTGGGACAGGGGGCGCGGCATGAGCAGTTCTTC.

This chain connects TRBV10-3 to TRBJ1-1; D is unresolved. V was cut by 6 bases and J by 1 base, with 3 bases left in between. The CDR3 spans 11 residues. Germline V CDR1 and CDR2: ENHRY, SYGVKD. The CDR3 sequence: CAIRQNTEAFF. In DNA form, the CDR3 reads TGTGCCATCAGACAGAACACTGAAGCTTTCTTT.

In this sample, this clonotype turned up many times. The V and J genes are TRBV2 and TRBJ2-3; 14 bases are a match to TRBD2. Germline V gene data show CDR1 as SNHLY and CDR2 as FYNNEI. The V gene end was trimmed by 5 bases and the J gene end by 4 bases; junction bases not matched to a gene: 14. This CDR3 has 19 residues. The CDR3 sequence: CASSTPGTSGSYDADTQYF. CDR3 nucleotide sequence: TGTGCCAGCAGTACCCCCGGGACTAGCGGGAGTTATGACGCAGATACGCAGTATTTT.